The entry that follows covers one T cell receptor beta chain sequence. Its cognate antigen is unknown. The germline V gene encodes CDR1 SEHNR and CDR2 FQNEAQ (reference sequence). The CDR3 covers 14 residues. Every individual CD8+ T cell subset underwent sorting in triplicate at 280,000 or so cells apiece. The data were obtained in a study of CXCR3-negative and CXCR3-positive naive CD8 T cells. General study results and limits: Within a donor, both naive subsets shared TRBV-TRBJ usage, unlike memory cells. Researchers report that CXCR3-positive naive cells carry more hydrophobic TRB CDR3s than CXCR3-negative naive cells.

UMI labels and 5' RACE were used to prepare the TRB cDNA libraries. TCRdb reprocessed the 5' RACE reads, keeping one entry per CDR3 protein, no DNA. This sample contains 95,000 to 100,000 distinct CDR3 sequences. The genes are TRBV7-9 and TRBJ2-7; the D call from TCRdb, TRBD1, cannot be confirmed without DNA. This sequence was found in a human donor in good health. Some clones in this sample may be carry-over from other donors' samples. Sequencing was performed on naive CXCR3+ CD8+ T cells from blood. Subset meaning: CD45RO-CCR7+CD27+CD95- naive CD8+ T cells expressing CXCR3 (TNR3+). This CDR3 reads CASRQTGVGDEQYF.